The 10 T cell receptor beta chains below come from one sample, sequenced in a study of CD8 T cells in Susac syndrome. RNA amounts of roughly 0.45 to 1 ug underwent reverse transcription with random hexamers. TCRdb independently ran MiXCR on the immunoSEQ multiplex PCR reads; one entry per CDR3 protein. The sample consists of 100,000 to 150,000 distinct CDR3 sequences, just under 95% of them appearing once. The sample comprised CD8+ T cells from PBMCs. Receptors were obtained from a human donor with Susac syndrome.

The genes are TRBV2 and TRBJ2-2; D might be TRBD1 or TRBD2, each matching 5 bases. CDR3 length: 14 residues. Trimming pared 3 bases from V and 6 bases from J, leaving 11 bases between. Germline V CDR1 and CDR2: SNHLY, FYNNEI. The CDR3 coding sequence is TGTGCCAGCAGTGATCTTGGGGGATCCGGGGAGCTGTTTTTT. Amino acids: CASSDLGGSGELFF.

The chain's CDR3 is CASSYPNTEAFF. The DNA of the CDR3 is TGTGCCAGCTCCTACCCTAACACTGAAGCTTTCTTT. This chain joins TRBV6-6 and TRBJ1-1; D gene ambiguous. CDR1 MNHNY and CDR2 SVGAGI come from the germline V gene (reference sequence). Trimming removed 8 bases from V and 2 bases from J, with 9 bases in between. This CDR3 contains 12 residues.

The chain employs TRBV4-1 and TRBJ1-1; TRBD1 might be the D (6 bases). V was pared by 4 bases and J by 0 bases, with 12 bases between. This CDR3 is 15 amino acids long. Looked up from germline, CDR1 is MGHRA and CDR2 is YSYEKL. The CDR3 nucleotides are TGCGCCAGCAGCCTTGAGGGGGGAATGAACACTGAAGCTTTCTTT. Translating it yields CASSLEGGMNTEAFF.

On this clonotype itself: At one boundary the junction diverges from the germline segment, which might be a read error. Written as DNA, the CDR3 is TGTGCCAGCAGTCAAGCTGGGTCGGGGAATGAGCAGTTCTTC. Amino acids: CASSQAGSGNEQFF. The genes are TRBV3-1 and TRBJ2-1; maybe TRBD2 (5 bases). Germline CDR1 is LGHDT and CDR2 is YNNKEL (reference sequence). The CDR3 consists of 14 residues.

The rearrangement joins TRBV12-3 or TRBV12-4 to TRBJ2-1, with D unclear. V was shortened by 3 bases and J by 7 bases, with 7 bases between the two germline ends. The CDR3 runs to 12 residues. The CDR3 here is CASSFTRNEQFF. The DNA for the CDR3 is TGTGCCAGCAGTTTTACTCGGAATGAGCAGTTCTTC.

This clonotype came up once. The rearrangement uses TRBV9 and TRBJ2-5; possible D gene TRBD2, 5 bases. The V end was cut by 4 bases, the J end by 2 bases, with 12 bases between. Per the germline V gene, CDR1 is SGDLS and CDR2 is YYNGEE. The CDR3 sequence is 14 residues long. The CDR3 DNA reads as TGTGCCAGCAGCCCGCGGCCGGGGCAAGAGACCCAGTACTTC. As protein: CASSPRPGQETQYF.

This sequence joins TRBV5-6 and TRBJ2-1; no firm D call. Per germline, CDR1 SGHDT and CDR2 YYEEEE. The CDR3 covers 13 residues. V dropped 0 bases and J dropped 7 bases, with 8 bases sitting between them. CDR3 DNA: TGTGCCAGCAGCTTGGATCCGCAGAATGAGCAGTTCTTC. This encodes CASSLDPQNEQFF.

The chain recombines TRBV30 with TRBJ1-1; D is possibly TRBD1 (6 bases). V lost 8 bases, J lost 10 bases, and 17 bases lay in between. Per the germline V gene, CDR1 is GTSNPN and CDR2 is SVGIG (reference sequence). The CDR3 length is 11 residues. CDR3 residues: CAAADRLGAFF. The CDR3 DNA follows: TGTGCCGCAGCCGACAGGTTAGGAGCTTTCTTT.

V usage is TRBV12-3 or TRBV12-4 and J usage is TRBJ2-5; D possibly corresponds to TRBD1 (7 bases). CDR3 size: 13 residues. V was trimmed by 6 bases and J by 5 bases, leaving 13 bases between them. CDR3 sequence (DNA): TGTGCCAGCAGACGCGGGACAGAGGAGACCCAGTACTTC. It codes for CASRRGTEETQYF.

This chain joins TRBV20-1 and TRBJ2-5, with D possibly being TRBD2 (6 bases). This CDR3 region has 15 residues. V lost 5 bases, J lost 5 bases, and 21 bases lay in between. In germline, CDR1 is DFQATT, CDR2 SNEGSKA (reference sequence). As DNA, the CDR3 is TGCAGTGCTGGCGTGGGCAGGAATGGAGGGGAGACCCAGTACTTC. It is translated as CSAGVGRNGGETQYF.